Listed below are T cell receptor beta chains from one sample, sequenced in a study of blood T cells in healthy people across ages. TCRdb itself ran the 5' RACE reads through MiXCR, one entry per CDR3 protein. The data show 1.2 million to 1.5 million distinct CDR3 sequences, 42% seen once. Source material: blood. The receptors were sampled from a woman in her late teens or twenties in good health. Each CDR3 is given with its conserved first and last residue. D genes are given only for firm matches.

NA,TRBV6-5,NA,CASSWQGGKAETQYF
TRBJ2-4,TRBV20-1,NA,CSASGSLLAKNIQYF
TRBJ1-1,TRBV10-3,NA,CAISESGGTAFF
TRBJ2-1,TRBV20-1,NA,CSARLPRRGDNEQFF
TRBJ2-1,TRBV28,TRBD2,CASSTSGSGSDEQFF
TRBJ1-2,TRBV7-2,NA,CASSLAGHGAGGYTF
TRBJ1-3,TRBV29-1,NA,CSVALGTDGGNTIYF
TRBJ2-3,TRBV28,TRBD2,CASSLNHPLAGGVRTQYF
TRBJ2-3,TRBV20-1,NA,CSARTISSDTQYF
TRBJ1-6,TRBV12-3/TRBV12-4,TRBD1,CASKQQGAHNSPLHF
TRBJ1-1,TRBV5-1,NA,CASSSGQPNTEAFF
TRBJ1-6,TRBV4-1,TRBD1,CASSQDDRGRGNSPLHF
TRBJ1-3,TRBV6-2/TRBV6-3,NA,CASSDGQGNTIYF
TRBJ2-1,TRBV12-5,NA,CASGPVATPYNEQFF
TRBJ2-7,TRBV9,NA,CASSVGSNQVYEQYF
TRBJ1-4,TRBV20-1,NA,CSARPGGNKEKLFF
TRBJ2-1,TRBV7-3,TRBD1,CASSLGQGKTSNEQFF
TRBJ1-2,TRBV7-9,NA,CASGSTGDIYGYTF
TRBJ2-5,TRBV5-1,TRBD2,CASSPSTSGGHQETQYF
TRBJ2-7,TRBV12-3/TRBV12-4,NA,CASSLFQGPYEQYF
TRBJ2-5,TRBV18,NA,CASSPRRETQYF
TRBJ2-3,TRBV6-5,TRBD2,CASSFRGELASTDTQYF
TRBJ2-1,TRBV24-1,NA,CATQRADDNEQFF
TRBJ1-6,TRBV20-1,TRBD1,CSAPLDRGRNSPLHF
TRBJ1-2,TRBV28,NA,CASSFTRLNYGYTF
TRBJ1-1,TRBV9,NA,CASSVMGVNTEAFF
TRBJ1-4,TRBV20-1,NA,CSARGRGSPDAYRKLFF
NA,TRBV27,NA,CASSRVDEQYF
TRBJ2-5,TRBV20-1,NA,CSARPNNEQYF
TRBJ1-4,TRBV29-1,NA,CSVEGHRSQGLFF
TRBJ2-4,TRBV12-5,NA,CASGFPSNEYF
TRBJ2-5,TRBV7-9,NA,CASRPAGETQYF
TRBJ1-4,TRBV7-9,NA,CASSLREGRGEKLFF
TRBJ1-2,TRBV11-2,NA,CASPAGGKNGYTF
TRBJ2-4,TRBV7-3,TRBD2,CASSLIAGGTLGAKNIQYF
TRBJ2-1,TRBV24-1,TRBD1,CATSDLVQGPRFF
TRBJ2-1,TRBV4-1,NA,CASSRGPSFAGSSYNEQFF
TRBJ2-3,TRBV12-3/TRBV12-4,TRBD1,CASSPNRGDTQYF
TRBJ2-1,TRBV6-5,TRBD1,CASSYGQGAYNEQFF
TRBJ2-7,TRBV7-2,NA,CASRAGFPYEQYF
TRBJ1-1,TRBV7-9,NA,CASSLRVPFSASTEAFF
TRBJ2-2,TRBV10-3,NA,CAISGSHTGELFF
NA,TRBV28,NA,CASSPYYEQYF